The 11 T cell receptor beta chains reported below all come from one sample, sequenced in a study of blood T cells in healthy people across ages. Combining a sample-barcoded 5' primer with a J-beta primer mix, a second PCR ran for 7 to 11 cycles. Using its own MiXCR run on the 5' RACE reads, TCRdb lists one record per CDR3 protein. The sample lists approximately 830,000 distinct CDR3 sequences, about 59% occurring once. Sequences were obtained from blood. The receptor source for this set is a man aged 30-40 years in good health.

In this sample, this clonotype turned up a few times. This chain connects TRBV20-1 to TRBJ2-5, with TRBD2 matching over 12 bases. Germline-derived CDR1 and CDR2 are DFQATT and SNEGSKA (reference sequence). Trimming at V came to 6 bases and at J to 2 bases, leaving 10 bases not matched to a gene. CDR3 length: 16 amino acids. The CDR3: CSASGLAGFAQETQYF. The CDR3 DNA reads TGCAGTGCCTCTGGACTAGCGGGGTTCGCTCAAGAGACCCAGTACTTC.

The sample holds a few counts of this clonotype. The chain employs TRBV27 and TRBJ2-5; no firm D call. The CDR3 spans 12 residues. V was clipped by 3 bases and J by 5 bases, with 7 bases between them. Looked up from germline, CDR1 is MNHEY and CDR2 is SMNVEV (reference sequence). In DNA, the CDR3 is TGTGCCAGCAGTTTTTTCGGGGAGACCCAGTACTTC. This codes for CASSFFGETQYF.

The V and J genes are TRBV29-1 and TRBJ2-6, with D perhaps TRBD1 or TRBD2 (6 bases each). V lost 8 bases and J lost 2, with 13 bases in between. The CDR3 has 14 residues. CDR1 SQVTM and CDR2 ANQGSEA come from the germline V gene. The CDR3 region is CSRGAKTGANVLTF. The CDR3 bases are TGCAGCAGGGGGGCCAAAACTGGGGCCAACGTCCTGACTTTC.

CDR3 in DNA: TGTGCCAGCAGCCCTAGCCGGACAGGGTCCGGGGAGCTGTTTTTT. The encoded protein is CASSPSRTGSGELFF. J is TRBJ2-2 and V is TRBV7-2; 8 nucleotides line up with TRBD1. CDR1 and CDR2 (germline): SGHTA, FQGNSA. Trimming at V came to 5 bases and at J to 6 bases, leaving 8 bases not matched to a gene. The CDR3 has 15 residues.

This clonotype was found a few times. The chain recombines TRBV7-8 with TRBJ2-2, with 8 bases lining up with TRBD2. CDR3 size: 13 residues. V lost 4 bases, J lost 6 bases, and 1 base stayed unmatched. Germline values: CDR1 SGHVS, CDR2 FQNEAQ. CDR3 loop: CASSSGGAGELFF. DNA for the CDR3: TGTGCCAGCAGCTCGGGGGGGGCCGGGGAGCTGTTTTTT.

The chain has TRBV11-2 and TRBJ2-1; D may be TRBD1 or TRBD2 (6 bases each). Germline V gene sequence: CDR1 SGHAT, CDR2 FQNNGV. The V end was cut by 6 bases, the J end by 8 bases, with 17 bases between. The CDR3 is 14 amino acids. CDR3 protein: CASRSGLGGDEQFF. The CDR3 bases are TGTGCCAGCAGGTCGGGACTCGGGGGCGATGAGCAGTTCTTC.

The chain is built from TRBV6-1 and TRBJ2-3; possible D gene TRBD2, 6 bases. V was trimmed by 5 bases and J by 2 bases, leaving 11 bases between them. Germline-derived CDR1 and CDR2 are MNHNS and SASEGT. The CDR3 covers 14 residues. CDR3 amino acids: CASSSRDFTDTQYF. The CDR3 nucleotides read TGTGCCAGCAGTTCTCGGGACTTCACAGATACGCAGTATTTT.

This rearrangement joins TRBV27 to TRBJ2-1; no reliable D call. The germline CDR1 and CDR2 sequences are MNHEY and SMNVEV (reference sequence). This CDR3 spans 13 amino acids. V lost 5 bases and J lost 8, with 13 bases in between. CDR3 sequence (DNA): TGTGCCAGCAGTCTAACCGGTTGGGATGAGCAGTTCTTC. Translation gives CASSLTGWDEQFF.

The J gene is TRBJ2-3, the V gene TRBV7-2; D might be TRBD1 (6 bases). The V gene lost 0 bases and the J gene lost 0 bases, with 16 bases spanning the gap. This CDR3 contains 18 residues. From germline, CDR1 is SGHTA and CDR2 FQGNSA. This CDR3 reads CASSLALFRTVSTDTQYF. CDR3 sequence (DNA): TGTGCCAGCAGCTTAGCGCTATTCCGGACAGTAAGCACAGATACGCAGTATTTT.

This clonotype occurred a few times. This chain connects TRBV3-1 to TRBJ1-2; D possibly corresponds to TRBD1 (5 bases). The CDR3 is 14 residues long. The V end lost 4 bases, the J end lost 7 bases, and 16 bases lay between the germline ends. Germline lookup yields CDR1 LGHDT and CDR2 YNNKEL (reference sequence). The CDR3 loop reads CASSPRDRFGGYTF. As DNA, the CDR3 is TGTGCCAGCAGCCCCCGGGACCGATTCGGTGGCTACACCTTC. Together with reference TRBV3-1 and TRBJ1-2, the CDR3 gives the full variable domain: DTAVSQTPKYLVTQMGNDKSIKCEQNLGHDTMYWYKQDSKKFLKIMFSYNNKELIINETVPNRFSPKSPDKAHLNLHINSLELGDSAVYFCASSPRDRFGGYTFGSGTRLTVV.

This clonotype appeared once. This sequence joins TRBV14 and TRBJ2-6; no firm D call. The germline V and J ends were trimmed by 0 bases and 3 bases, with 9 bases remaining between them. The CDR3 loop spans 16 amino acids. In germline, CDR1 is SGHDN, CDR2 FVKESK. The chain's CDR3 is CASSQDHGVGANVLTF. The CDR3 bases are TGTGCCAGCAGCCAAGATCATGGGGTTGGGGCCAACGTCCTGACTTTC.